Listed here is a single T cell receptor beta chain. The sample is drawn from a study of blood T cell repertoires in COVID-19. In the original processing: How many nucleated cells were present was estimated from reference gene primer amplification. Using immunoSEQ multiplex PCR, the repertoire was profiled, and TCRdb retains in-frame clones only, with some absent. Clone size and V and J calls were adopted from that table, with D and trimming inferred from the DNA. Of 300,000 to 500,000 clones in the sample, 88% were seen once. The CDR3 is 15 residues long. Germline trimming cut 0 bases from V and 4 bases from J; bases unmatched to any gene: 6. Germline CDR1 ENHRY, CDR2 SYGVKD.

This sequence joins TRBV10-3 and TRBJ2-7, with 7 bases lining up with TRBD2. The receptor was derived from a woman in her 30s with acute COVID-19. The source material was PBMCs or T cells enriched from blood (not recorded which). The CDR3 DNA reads TGTGCCATCAGTGAGTCGGTGAGGGGAGGGTACGAGCAGTACTTC. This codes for CAISESVRGGYEQYF.